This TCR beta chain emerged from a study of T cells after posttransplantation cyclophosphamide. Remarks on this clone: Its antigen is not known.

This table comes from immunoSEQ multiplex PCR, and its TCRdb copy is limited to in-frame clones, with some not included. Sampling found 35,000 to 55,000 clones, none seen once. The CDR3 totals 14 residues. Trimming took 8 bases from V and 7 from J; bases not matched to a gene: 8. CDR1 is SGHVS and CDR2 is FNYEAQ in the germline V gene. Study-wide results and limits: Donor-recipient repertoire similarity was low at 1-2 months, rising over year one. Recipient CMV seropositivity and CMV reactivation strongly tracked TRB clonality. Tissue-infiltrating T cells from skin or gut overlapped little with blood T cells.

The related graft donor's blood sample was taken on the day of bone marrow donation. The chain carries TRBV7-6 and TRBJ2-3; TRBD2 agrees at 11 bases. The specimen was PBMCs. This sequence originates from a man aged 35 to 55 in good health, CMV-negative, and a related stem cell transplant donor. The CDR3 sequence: CASGALAGVYTQYF. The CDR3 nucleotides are TGTGCCAGCGGGGCACTAGCGGGGGTTTATACGCAGTATTTT.